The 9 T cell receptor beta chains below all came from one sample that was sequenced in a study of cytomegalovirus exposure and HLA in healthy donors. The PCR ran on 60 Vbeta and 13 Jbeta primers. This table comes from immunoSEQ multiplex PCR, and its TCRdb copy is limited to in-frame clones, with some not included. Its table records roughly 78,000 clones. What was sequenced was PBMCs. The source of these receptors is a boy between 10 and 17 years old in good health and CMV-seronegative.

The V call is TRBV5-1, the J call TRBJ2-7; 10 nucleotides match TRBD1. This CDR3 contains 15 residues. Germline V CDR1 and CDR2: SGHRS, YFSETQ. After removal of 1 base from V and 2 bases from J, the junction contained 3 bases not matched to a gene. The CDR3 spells CASSLPGTGAYEQYF. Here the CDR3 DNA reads TGCGCCAGCAGCTTGCCCGGGACAGGGGCCTACGAGCAGTACTTC.

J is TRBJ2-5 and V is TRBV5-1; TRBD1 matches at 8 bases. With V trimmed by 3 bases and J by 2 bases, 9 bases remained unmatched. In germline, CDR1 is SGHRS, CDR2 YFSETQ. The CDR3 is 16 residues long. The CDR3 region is CASSSGYGQGQETQYF. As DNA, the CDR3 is TGCGCCAGCAGCTCCGGATACGGACAGGGACAAGAGACCCAGTACTTC.

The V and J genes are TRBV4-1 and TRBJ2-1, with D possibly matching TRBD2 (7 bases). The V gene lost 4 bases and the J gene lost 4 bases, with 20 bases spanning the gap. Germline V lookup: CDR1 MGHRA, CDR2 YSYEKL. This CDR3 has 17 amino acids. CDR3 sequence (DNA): TGCGCCAGCAGCCTACGGGGAGGGGGAGAGGGTTACAATGAGCAGTTCTTC. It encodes CASSLRGGGEGYNEQFF.

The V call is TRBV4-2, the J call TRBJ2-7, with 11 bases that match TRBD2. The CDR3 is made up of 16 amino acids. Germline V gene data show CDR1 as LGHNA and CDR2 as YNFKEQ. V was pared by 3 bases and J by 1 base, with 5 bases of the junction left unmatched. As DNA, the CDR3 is TGTGCCAGCAGCCAGGCTACTAGCGGGAGATCCTACGAGCAGTACTTC. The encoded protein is CASSQATSGRSYEQYF.

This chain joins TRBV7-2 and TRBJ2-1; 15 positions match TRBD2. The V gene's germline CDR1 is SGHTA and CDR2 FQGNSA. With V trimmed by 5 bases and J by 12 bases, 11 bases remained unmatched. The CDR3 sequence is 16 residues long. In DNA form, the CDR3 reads TGTGCCAGCAGCCCACGGACTAGCGGGGGGGCTTGGTGGCAGTTCTTC. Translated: CASSPRTSGGAWWQFF. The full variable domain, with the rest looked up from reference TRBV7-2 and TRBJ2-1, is GAGVSQSPSNKVTEKGKDVELRCDPISGHTALYWYRQSLGQGLEFLIYFQGNSAPDKSGLPSDRFSAERTGGSVSTLTIQRTQQEDSAVYLCASSPRTSGGAWWQFFGPGTRLTVL.

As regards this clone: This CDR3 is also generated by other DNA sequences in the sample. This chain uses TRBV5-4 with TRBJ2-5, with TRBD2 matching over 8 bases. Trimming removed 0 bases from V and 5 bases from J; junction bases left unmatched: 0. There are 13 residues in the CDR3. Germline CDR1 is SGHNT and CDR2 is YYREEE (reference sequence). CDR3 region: CASSLAGGETQYF. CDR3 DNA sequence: TGTGCCAGCAGCTTGGCGGGGGGGGAGACCCAGTACTTC. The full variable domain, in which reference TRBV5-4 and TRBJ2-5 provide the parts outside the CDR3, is ETGVTQSPTHLIKTRGQQVTLRCSSQSGHNTVSWYQQALGQGPQFIFQYYREEENGRGNFPPRFSGLQFPNYSSELNVNALELDDSALYLCASSLAGGETQYFGPGTRLLVL.

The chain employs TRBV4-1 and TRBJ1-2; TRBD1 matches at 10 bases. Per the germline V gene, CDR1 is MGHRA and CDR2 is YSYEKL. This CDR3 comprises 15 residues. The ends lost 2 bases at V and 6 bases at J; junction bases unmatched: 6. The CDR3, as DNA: TGCGCCAGCAGCCAACCCGGGACAGGGGAGGATGGCTACACCTTC. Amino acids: CASSQPGTGEDGYTF.

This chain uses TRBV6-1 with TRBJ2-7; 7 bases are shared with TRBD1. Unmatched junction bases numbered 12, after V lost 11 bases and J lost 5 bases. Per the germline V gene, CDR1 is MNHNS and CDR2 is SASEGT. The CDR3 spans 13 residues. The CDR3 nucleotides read TGTGCCGGCTCGAGAGACAGGGCGCACGAGCAGTACTTC. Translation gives CAGSRDRAHEQYF.

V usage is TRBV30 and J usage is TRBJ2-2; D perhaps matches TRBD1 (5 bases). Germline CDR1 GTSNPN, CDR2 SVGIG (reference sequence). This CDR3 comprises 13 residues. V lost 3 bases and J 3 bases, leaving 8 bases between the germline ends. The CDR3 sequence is CAWSPGYTGELFF. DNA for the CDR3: TGTGCCTGGAGCCCAGGGTACACCGGGGAGCTGTTTTTT. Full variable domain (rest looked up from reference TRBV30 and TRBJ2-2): SQTIHQWPATLVQPVGSPLSLECTVEGTSNPNLYWYRQAAGRGLQLLFYSVGIGQISSEVPQNLSASRPQDRQFILSSKKLLLSDSGFYLCAWSPGYTGELFFGEGSRLTVL.